A selection of T cell receptor beta chains follows, all from one sample in a study of OX40 agonist ivuxolimab in advanced cancers. The assay was immunoSEQ multiplex PCR, and TCRdb's table has in-frame clones only and misses some. The sample lists tens of thousands of clones; less than 95% were seen once. Sequencing was performed on CD4+ or CD8+ T cells sorted from blood, taken in a trial of the OX40 agonist ivuxolimab. The receptors derive from an adult with an advanced solid tumor such as melanoma, head and neck, liver or kidney cancer. Both conserved end residues are part of each CDR3. The order of the fields is D gene, V gene, J gene, CDR3 DNA, CDR3 protein. D genes are given only for firm matches.

d_call: NA
v_call: TRBV19
j_call: TRBJ2-2
cdr3_nt: TGTGCCAGTATGACACGGTTATTGAACACCGGGGAGCTGTTTTTT
cdr3_aa: CASMTRLLNTGELFF

d_call: NA
v_call: TRBV27
j_call: TRBJ2-2
cdr3_nt: TGTGCCAGCAGGGATCAGCGGAACACCGGGGAGCTGTTTTTT
cdr3_aa: CASRDQRNTGELFF

d_call: NA
v_call: TRBV5-1
j_call: TRBJ2-3
cdr3_nt: TGCGCCAGCAGCTTGGTCGCAGCTACGCAGTATTTT
cdr3_aa: CASSLVAATQYF

d_call: NA
v_call: TRBV29-1
j_call: TRBJ1-1
cdr3_nt: TGCAGCGTTGAAAAGGACACTGAAGCTTTCTTT
cdr3_aa: CSVEKDTEAFF

d_call: TRBD1
v_call: TRBV11-3
j_call: TRBJ2-5
cdr3_nt: TGTGCCAGCAGCGAACAGGGGGCGCAAGAGACCCAGTACTTC
cdr3_aa: CASSEQGAQETQYF

d_call: TRBD1
v_call: TRBV5-6
j_call: TRBJ2-4
cdr3_nt: TGTGCCAGCAGCCAGGACAGGGGATCGGTTCAGTACTTC
cdr3_aa: CASSQDRGSVQYF

d_call: TRBD2
v_call: TRBV6-6
j_call: TRBJ2-1
cdr3_nt: TGTGCCAGCAGAGCGGGGCCTGAGCAGTTCTTC
cdr3_aa: CASRAGPEQFF

d_call: NA
v_call: TRBV10-3
j_call: TRBJ2-2
cdr3_nt: TGTGCCATCAGTGAGTCCGGCGGGGAGCTGTTTTTT
cdr3_aa: CAISESGGELFF

d_call: NA
v_call: TRBV6-5
j_call: TRBJ1-2
cdr3_nt: TGTGCCAGCAGTCCTGGCAGGGAACCGAACTATGGCTACACCTTC
cdr3_aa: CASSPGREPNYGYTF

d_call: TRBD1
v_call: TRBV9
j_call: TRBJ1-5
cdr3_nt: TGTGCCAGCAGCGTAGGGGCAGGGGGCGTCAATCAGCCCCAGCATTTT
cdr3_aa: CASSVGAGGVNQPQHF

d_call: TRBD1
v_call: TRBV2
j_call: TRBJ1-5
cdr3_nt: TGTGCCAGCAGACAGGGGGCGCCCGGTCAGCCCCAGCATTTT
cdr3_aa: CASRQGAPGQPQHF

d_call: NA
v_call: TRBV30
j_call: TRBJ1-2
cdr3_nt: TGTGCAGTCGACCCGCAAAACTATGGCTACACCTTC
cdr3_aa: CAVDPQNYGYTF

d_call: NA
v_call: TRBV10-2
j_call: TRBJ2-2
cdr3_nt: TGCGCCAGCAGTGCAGGGGTGGGCGGGGAGCTGTTTTTT
cdr3_aa: CASSAGVGGELFF

d_call: TRBD1
v_call: TRBV5-8
j_call: TRBJ1-5
cdr3_nt: TGTGCCAGCAGCCCGGGACAGGCCGAGCTTGAGCCCCAGCATTTT
cdr3_aa: CASSPGQAELEPQHF

d_call: NA
v_call: TRBV7-3
j_call: TRBJ1-2
cdr3_nt: TGTGCCAGCAGCTTAACACCAGGGGTGGATGGCTACACCTTC
cdr3_aa: CASSLTPGVDGYTF

d_call: TRBD2
v_call: TRBV19
j_call: TRBJ2-2
cdr3_nt: TGTGCCAGTGGGGCCGGCCTAGCGGGCTCGAACACCGGGGAGCTGTTTTTT
cdr3_aa: CASGAGLAGSNTGELFF

d_call: NA
v_call: TRBV28
j_call: TRBJ1-5
cdr3_nt: TGTGCCAGCAACAGGGCGGATCAGCCCCAGCATTTT
cdr3_aa: CASNRADQPQHF